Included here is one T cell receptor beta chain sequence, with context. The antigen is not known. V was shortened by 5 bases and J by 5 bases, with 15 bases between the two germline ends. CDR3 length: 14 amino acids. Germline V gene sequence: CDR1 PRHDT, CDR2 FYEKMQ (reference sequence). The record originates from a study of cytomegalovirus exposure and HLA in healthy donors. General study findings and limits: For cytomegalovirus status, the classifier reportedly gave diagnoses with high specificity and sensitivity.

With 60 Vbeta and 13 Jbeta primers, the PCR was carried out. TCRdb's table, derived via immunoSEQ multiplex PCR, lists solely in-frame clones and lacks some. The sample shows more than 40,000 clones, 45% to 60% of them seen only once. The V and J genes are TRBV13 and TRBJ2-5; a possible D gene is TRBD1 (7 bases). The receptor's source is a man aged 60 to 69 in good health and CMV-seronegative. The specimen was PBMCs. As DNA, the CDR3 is TGTGCCAGCAGCCCTAATTCAGGGGGGGAGACCCAGTACTTC. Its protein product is CASSPNSGGETQYF.